This T cell receptor (beta chain) was obtained from a study of TIL therapy for anti-PD-1-resistant metastatic lung cancer. About the study: Median tumor PD-L1 proportion score was about 6.6%.

The time point was: pre-treatment sample, taken before nivolumab and TIL therapy. CDR1 is MRHNA, CDR2 SNTAGT, per germline. V was shortened by 3 bases and J by 4 bases, with 12 bases between the two germline ends. This CDR3 region has 14 residues. This was the immunoSEQ v3 assay. The method was immunoSEQ multiplex PCR; TCRdb's version includes in-frame clones alone and lacks a portion of them. The sample lists approximately 15,000 clones, roughly 88% occurring once. V and J are TRBV6-4 and TRBJ1-1; D remains unclear. This TCR was recovered from a person aged 25-79 years with non-small cell lung cancer. The material sequenced was blood, taken at baseline. The CDR3 loop reads CASSEAGEGTEAFF. DNA for the CDR3: TGTGCCAGCAGTGAAGCCGGGGAGGGCACTGAAGCTTTCTTT.